What follows are 8 T cell receptor beta chains derived from one specimen sequenced in a study of human T cells and chemical hapten exposure. Indicated time point: patch test 1, 2 weeks after DPC sensitization. Treatment defined: therapeutic diphenylcyclopropenone sensitization with weekly scalp DPC. TCRdb reprocessed the RACE reads with MiXCR, giving one entry per CDR3 protein. This table has over 11,000 distinct CDR3 sequences, 16% appearing once. Material: whole blood, obtained in connection with sensitization to the hapten diphenylcyclopropenone (DPC). These receptors were obtained from a woman under 40 with alopecia areata. Some clones in this sample may be carry-over from other donors' samples.

This chain connects TRBV11-3 to TRBJ2-3, with TRBD2 matching over 13 bases. Germline lookup yields CDR1 SGHNT and CDR2 YENEEA. The CDR3 has 17 amino acids. The J segment lost 4 bases and the V segment lost 4 bases, leaving 8 bases of the junction unmatched. The CDR3 loop is CASSSGLAGVYADTQYF. The CDR3, as DNA: TGTGCCAGCAGCTCCGGACTAGCGGGAGTTTATGCAGATACGCAGTATTTT.

The rearrangement links TRBV29-1 to TRBJ1-2, with no clear D. Trimming pared 5 bases from V and 4 bases from J, leaving 17 bases between. This CDR3 is 14 amino acids long. The germline gives CDR1 SQVTM, CDR2 ANQGSEA. CDR3 bases: TGCAGCGTTCCAGCTACCGGACTGATCTATGGCTACACCTTC. Translating it yields CSVPATGLIYGYTF.

This clonotype has only a few counts. This chain connects TRBV9 to TRBJ2-5; unclear D gene. The germline V and J ends were trimmed by 5 bases and 0 bases, with 5 bases remaining between them. The germline CDR1 and CDR2 sequences are SGDLS and YYNGEE. CDR3 size: 12 residues. The CDR3 bases are TGTGCCAGCAGGCGAGACCAAGAGACCCAGTACTTC. Its translation is CASRRDQETQYF.

The sample holds a few counts of this clonotype. The rearrangement uses TRBV7-3 and TRBJ2-1; D not resolved. This CDR3 comprises 13 residues. The V end was cut by 0 bases, the J end by 10 bases, with 10 bases between. The germline CDR1 and CDR2 sequences are SGHTA and FQGTGA. This CDR3 is CASSLTASSEQFF. The CDR3 DNA sequence: TGTGCCAGCAGCTTAACCGCGAGTAGCGAGCAGTTCTTC.

This clonotype showed up many times. V and J are TRBV6-5 and TRBJ2-3; D perhaps matches TRBD1 (6 bases). The germline gives CDR1 MNHEY, CDR2 SVGAGI. V was shortened by 4 bases and J by 2 bases, with 16 bases between the two germline ends. This CDR3 is 16 amino acids long. The CDR3 DNA sequence: TGTGCCAGCAGTTTCTTGGGGACACTGAACACAGATACGCAGTATTTT. Translating it yields CASSFLGTLNTDTQYF.

This clonotype was seen ten or more times. The chain joins TRBV5-4 to TRBJ2-4; D might be TRBD1 or TRBD2, each matching 6 bases. CDR3 length: 17 residues. The germline V and J ends were trimmed by 2 bases and 0 bases, with 15 bases remaining between them. The germline gives CDR1 SGHNT, CDR2 YYREEE (reference sequence). The CDR3 is CASSFLGGLEAKNIQYF. CDR3 bases: TGTGCCAGCAGCTTTCTTGGGGGGCTCGAAGCCAAAAACATTCAGTACTTC.

This clonotype has a count of ten or more. V usage is TRBV9 and J usage is TRBJ1-2, with a tentative D call TRBD1 (5 bases). Germline loops: CDR1 SGDLS, CDR2 YYNGEE. The V gene lost 0 bases and the J gene lost 5 bases, with 14 bases spanning the gap. The CDR3 consists of 15 residues. CDR3 amino acids: CASSVDPGQLYGYTF. The CDR3 region has the DNA TGTGCCAGCAGCGTAGATCCAGGGCAGCTATATGGCTACACCTTC. Using reference TRBV9 and TRBJ1-2 for the parts outside the CDR3, the full variable domain is DSGVTQTPKHLITATGQRVTLRCSPRSGDLSVYWYQQSLDQGLQFLIQYYNGEERAKGNILERFSAQQFPDLHSELNLSSLELGDSALYFCASSVDPGQLYGYTFGSGTRLTVV.

This clonotype was counted between two and nine times. V gene TRBV20-1 combines with J gene TRBJ2-4; D call uncertain. CDR3 length equals 13 residues. Germline V CDR1 and CDR2: DFQATT, SNEGSKA (reference sequence). CDR3 nucleotide sequence: TGCACCGCGGCCGAGATAGCCAAAAACATTCAGTACTTC. This translates into CTAAEIAKNIQYF.